This T cell receptor beta chain came from a study of PD-1 blockade in classical Hodgkin lymphoma. Study-level findings and limits: Compared with baseline, CD4+ but not CD8+ TCR diversity had risen significantly by C4D1.

On this clone itself: Its specificity is not known.

Indicated time point: cycle 4 day 1 (C4D1), after about 6 weeks of nivolumab. Following autologous stem cell transplantation, relapse occurred in every patient, and exposure to brentuximab vedotin varied. The study recorded best responses of complete response, partial response or progressive disease. The CDR3 loop spans 16 amino acids. The V gene lost 2 bases and the J gene lost 1 base, with 14 bases spanning the gap. Germline V gene data show CDR1 as SGHVS and CDR2 as FNYEAQ. Produced via immunoSEQ multiplex PCR; TCRdb's table is partial and in-frame only. The sample lists 40,000 to 65,000 clones; 86% were seen once.

The rearrangement uses TRBV7-6 and TRBJ2-5; D is perhaps TRBD1 or TRBD2 (5 bases each). The specimen comprised peripheral blood mononuclear cells (PBMCs), sampled before the fourth cycle of nivolumab. The sequence came from a human donor with classical Hodgkin lymphoma. CDR3 in DNA: TGTGCCAGCAGCTTAAGGGACGTCAGTAGCCAAGAGACCCAGTACTTC. It is translated as CASSLRDVSSQETQYF.